Listed below are T cell receptor beta chains from one sample, sequenced in a study of CD8+ T cells in alopecia areata. Repertoires were generated with immunoSEQ multiplex PCR, while TCRdb's copy carries only in-frame clones and drops some. The sample contains over 70,000 clones, roughly 66% of which appear only once. The starting material was CD8+ T cells sorted from blood, obtained at week 24, from a patient treated with tofacitinib. The receptors were sampled from a human donor with alopecia areata. CDR3s include the opening cysteine and the closing phenylalanine or tryptophan. Size values are once, few and many counts, or a class for expanded clones, and some rows have none.

clone_size	v_call	j_call	cdr3_aa
NA	TRBV4-1	TRBJ2-7	CASSQGTGYYEQYF
few	TRBV4-1	TRBJ2-7	CASSQETGNGNEQYF
NA	TRBV13	TRBJ2-7	CASSLASYEQYF
NA	TRBV7-8	TRBJ2-2	CASSFLGGSGELFF
NA	TRBV7-2	TRBJ2-2	CASSPRTGWDTGELFF
NA	TRBV28	TRBJ2-7	CASSFGDEQYF
few	TRBV4-3	TRBJ1-1	CASSQEGTDEAFF
NA	TRBV27	TRBJ1-6	CASSLARRTGGGNSPLHF
NA	TRBV18	TRBJ2-5	CASSPYDSSPTQETQYF
NA	TRBV10-2	TRBJ2-1	CASTEGPSEQFF
NA	TRBV5-4	TRBJ2-7	CASSFDRGDYEQYF
few	TRBV11-2	TRBJ1-2	CASSLAGVYGYTF
NA	TRBV5-1	TRBJ1-2	CASSLGRDTTHYGYTF
NA	TRBV9	NA	CASVKGSSDPYEQYF
NA	TRBV5-1	TRBJ2-7	CASSLVTGTGSYEQYF
NA	TRBV27	TRBJ2-1	CASSLVPGLAGERQFF
NA	TRBV4-3	TRBJ1-2	CASSQDDRSLGYGYTF
many	TRBV13	TRBJ1-2	CASSRGQIGYTF
NA	TRBV4-3	TRBJ2-7	CASSLASGSTYEQYF
NA	TRBV5-1	TRBJ2-7	CASSVSQIPYEQYF
NA	TRBV4-2	TRBJ1-2	CASSQGPGQVEDVDGYTF
NA	TRBV15	TRBJ1-6	CATSGGGLSSPLHF
NA	TRBV30	TRBJ2-3	CACHSTDTQYF
NA	TRBV15	TRBJ2-5	CATSRDWLGKQETQYF
NA	TRBV29-1	TRBJ2-7	CSGTSEVGREQYF
few	TRBV25-1	TRBJ2-5	CASSEWLAGEYQETQYF
NA	TRBV28	TRBJ2-3	CASTTGLGTDTQYF
NA	TRBV4-3	TRBJ2-7	CASSQDRGHPYEQYF
NA	TRBV5-1	TRBJ2-2	CASISGTGIAGELFF
few	TRBV4-1	TRBJ2-1	CASTGGLTLRNEQFF
NA	TRBV4-3	TRBJ1-2	CASSQDSRTVYGYTF
NA	TRBV25-1	TRBJ2-7	CASSEWGYEQYF
NA	TRBV27	TRBJ2-2	CASSRLELAGELFF
few	TRBV7-9	TRBJ2-1	CASSLGRQGDSLYNEQFF
NA	TRBV15	TRBJ2-2	CATSGDTYTGELFF
NA	TRBV9	TRBJ1-1	CASSVGQGRGTEAFF
few	TRBV6-4	TRBJ2-3	CASSESGGADTQYF
once	TRBV18	TRBJ2-1	CASSPETGAHNEQFF
NA	TRBV28	TRBJ1-1	CASSFLNTEAFF
NA	TRBV4-1	TRBJ1-1	CASSLRGLGTEAFF
NA	TRBV29-1	TRBJ1-3	CSATGTGGSGNTIYF
NA	TRBV7-9	TRBJ2-5	CASSARDSVPETQYF